One and the same sample provided the 15 T cell receptor beta chains below, sequenced in a study of neoadjuvant anti-PD-1 for oral cavity cancer. The protocol was immunoSEQ multiplex PCR, while the TCRdb copy is restricted to in-frame clones and leaves out a portion. The sample lists tens of thousands of clones, 70% to 85% seen once, with over 2.5% in the top ten. Material: PBMCs, obtained before nivolumab (anti-PD-1) treatment. The receptors originated from a person between 35 and 79 years old with oral cavity squamous cell carcinoma.

The V and J genes are TRBV2 and TRBJ1-1; D is possibly TRBD1 (5 bases). V gave up 7 bases and J gave up 2 bases, with 11 bases separating them. The germline V gene has CDR1 SNHLY and CDR2 FYNNEI. This CDR3 region has 13 residues. CDR3 DNA: TGTGCCAGCACTTCGCAGGGAAACACTGAAGCTTTCTTT. It is translated as CASTSQGNTEAFF.

V is TRBV2 and J is TRBJ2-7; D is possibly TRBD1 (5 bases). V lost 4 bases, J lost 4 bases, and 11 bases lay in between. Germline V gene sequence: CDR1 SNHLY, CDR2 FYNNEI. The CDR3 has 13 residues. As DNA, the CDR3 is TGTGCCAGCAGTGTGGGCAGGGTTTACGAGCAGTACTTC. It specifies CASSVGRVYEQYF.

CDR3: CASSLGRENIQYF. CDR3 coding DNA: TGTGCCAGCAGCTTAGGCCGGGAAAACATTCAGTACTTC. The rearrangement uses TRBV7-2 and TRBJ2-4; D is ambiguous. The CDR3 sequence is 13 residues long. V lost 1 base to trimming and J lost 5 bases, with 6 bases between them. Germline CDR1 SGHTA, CDR2 FQGNSA. Full variable domain (remainder filled in from reference TRBV7-2 and TRBJ2-4): GAGVSQSPSNKVTEKGKDVELRCDPISGHTALYWYRQSLGQGLEFLIYFQGNSAPDKSGLPSDRFSAERTGGSVSTLTIQRTQQEDSAVYLCASSLGRENIQYFGAGTRLSVL.

This chain links TRBV11-1 with TRBJ2-7; 7 nucleotides match TRBD1. The CDR3 contains 15 residues. Trimming cost V 5 bases and J 2 bases; bases outside gene matches: 9. Germline CDR1 SGHAT, CDR2 FQDESV (reference sequence). The CDR3, as DNA: TGTGCCAGCAGCCTATTGTGGGGGACAGCCTACGAGCAGTACTTC. It codes for CASSLLWGTAYEQYF.

V gene TRBV11-2 combines with J gene TRBJ2-3; no clear D. The ends were cut back, 3 bases at V and 0 bases at J, with 1 base in the middle. The CDR3 runs to 12 residues. Germline V lookup: CDR1 SGHAT, CDR2 FQNNGV. CDR3 protein: CASSFSTDTQYF. The CDR3 DNA sequence: TGTGCCAGCAGCTTCAGCACAGATACGCAGTATTTT.

The DNA for the CDR3 is TGTGCCAGCAGCTACGGGACCGGTGCCGTAGAAAAACTGTTTTTT. It encodes CASSYGTGAVEKLFF. The chain joins TRBV5-6 to TRBJ1-4; maybe TRBD1 (5 bases). Per germline, CDR1 SGHDT and CDR2 YYEEEE. The germline V and J ends were trimmed by 3 bases and 8 bases, with 17 bases remaining between them. The CDR3 is 15 residues long.

The V and J genes are TRBV7-6 and TRBJ2-3; possibly TRBD1 for D (6 bases). The CDR3 is made up of 18 amino acids. The V gene's germline CDR1 is SGHVS and CDR2 FNYEAQ. V lost 4 bases, J lost 0 bases, and 20 bases lay in between. CDR3 loop: CASSSPPGTLPSTDTQYF. Written as DNA, the CDR3 is TGTGCCAGCAGCTCCCCTCCCGGGACACTACCTAGCACAGATACGCAGTATTTT.

The chain employs TRBV12-2 and TRBJ2-1; TRBD2 is taken as the D call from the table, unchecked against the DNA. TRBV12-2 is labeled a pseudogene. This CDR3 has 15 amino acids. The CDR3 nucleotides are TGTGCAAGTCGCTTAACCCAGCGGGAGGGACGTGAGCAGTTCTTC. As protein: CASRLTQREGREQFF.

The genes are TRBV25-1 and TRBJ2-6, with no clear D. This CDR3 is built from 13 residues. Germline CDR1 is MGHDK and CDR2 is SYGVNS. The ends were cut back, 8 bases at V and 1 base at J, with 6 bases in the middle. Written as DNA, the CDR3 is TGTGCCAGCGGGTATTCTGGGGCCAACGTCCTGACTTTC. Translation: CASGYSGANVLTF.

V usage is TRBV28 and J usage is TRBJ2-1; 8 bases map to TRBD2. The CDR3 runs 16 residues. Germline-derived CDR1 and CDR2 are MDHEN and SYDVKM. V lost 1 base, J lost 2 bases, and 4 bases stayed unmatched. In nucleotides, the CDR3 is TGTGCCAGCAGTTTATTAGCGGGATTTCCCTACAATGAGCAGTTCTTC. It codes for CASSLLAGFPYNEQFF.

A few counts support this clone. This chain connects TRBV7-9 to TRBJ2-3, with 7 bases aligning to TRBD1. The CDR3 covers 17 residues. The V and J ends lost 1 base and 2 bases, in that order; junction bases with no gene match: 9. Germline CDR1 and CDR2: SEHNR and FQNEAQ (reference sequence). DNA for the CDR3: TGTGCCAGCAGCTTAGGAGGGGGCGAGATCTTCACAGATACGCAGTATTTT. It is translated as CASSLGGGEIFTDTQYF.

This chain's CDR3 is CASSPYSDVSSIAKNIQYF. CDR3 nucleotide sequence: TGTGCCAGCAGTCCGTACAGTGACGTTTCTTCCATAGCCAAAAACATTCAGTACTTC. The chain employs TRBV27 and TRBJ2-4; unclear D gene. Germline-derived CDR1 and CDR2 are MNHEY and SMNVEV (reference sequence). This CDR3 region has 19 residues. Between the trimmed V and J ends, which lost 5 bases and 0 bases, there was a span of 23 bases.

This clone occurred once. This rearrangement joins TRBV6-6 to TRBJ2-7; 10 nucleotides align to TRBD1. The CDR3 is 13 amino acids. Germline V lookup: CDR1 MNHNY, CDR2 SVGAGI (reference sequence). Trimming at V came to 6 bases and at J to 3 bases, leaving 2 bases not matched to a gene. CDR3 DNA sequence: TGTGCCAGCAGACGGGACAGGGGCTACGAGCAGTACTTC. Amino acid sequence: CASRRDRGYEQYF.

J is TRBJ1-5 and V is TRBV5-1, with D unresolved. Germline V gives CDR1 SGHRS, CDR2 YFSETQ. Trimming took off 0 bases at V and 7 bases at J, with 8 bases between the two ends. This CDR3 is built from 13 residues. The CDR3 here is CASSLAGGQPQHF. CDR3 coding DNA: TGCGCCAGCAGCTTGGCCGGCGGACAGCCCCAGCATTTT.

The V call is TRBV6-1, the J call TRBJ2-1, with D perhaps matching TRBD1 (6 bases). Germline V gives CDR1 MNHNS, CDR2 SASEGT. V was clipped by 2 bases and J by 6 bases, with 20 bases between them. This CDR3 is 17 amino acids long. For the CDR3, the DNA is TGTGCCAGCAGTGAATTCCTAGGGCAGGGGAACAGCAATGAGCAGTTCTTC. Translated, it gives CASSEFLGQGNSNEQFF.